The sequence of this T cell receptor beta chain was determined in a study of OX40 agonist ivuxolimab in advanced cancers. Looking at the study overall: Patients received intravenous ivuxolimab every 2 weeks at 0.01 to 10 mg/kg. There were three patients with partial responses, one having hepatocellular carcinoma and two cutaneous melanoma. Study findings and constraints: Average numbers of expanded clones were greater in CD8+ T cells than in CD4+.

The germline V gene has CDR1 SEHNR and CDR2 FQNEAQ (reference sequence). V trimming: 5 bases; J trimming: 4 bases; junction bases outside the gene matches: 10. This CDR3 is built from 15 residues. Sequencing was performed with immunoSEQ multiplex PCR; in TCRdb, only in-frame clones are kept and a portion is missing. This sample has roughly 70,000 clones, with about 84% found just once. Concerning this clone: Its antigen is still unknown.

The source material was CD4+ or CD8+ T cells sorted from blood, sampled in a trial of the OX40 agonist ivuxolimab. This TCR was sampled from an adult with an advanced solid tumor such as melanoma, head and neck, liver or kidney cancer. The chain recombines TRBV7-9 with TRBJ1-1, with TRBD1 matching over 7 bases. Written as DNA, the CDR3 is TGTGCCAGCAGCCTCCGACAGGGACCGAGCACTGAAGCTTTCTTT. This translates into CASSLRQGPSTEAFF.